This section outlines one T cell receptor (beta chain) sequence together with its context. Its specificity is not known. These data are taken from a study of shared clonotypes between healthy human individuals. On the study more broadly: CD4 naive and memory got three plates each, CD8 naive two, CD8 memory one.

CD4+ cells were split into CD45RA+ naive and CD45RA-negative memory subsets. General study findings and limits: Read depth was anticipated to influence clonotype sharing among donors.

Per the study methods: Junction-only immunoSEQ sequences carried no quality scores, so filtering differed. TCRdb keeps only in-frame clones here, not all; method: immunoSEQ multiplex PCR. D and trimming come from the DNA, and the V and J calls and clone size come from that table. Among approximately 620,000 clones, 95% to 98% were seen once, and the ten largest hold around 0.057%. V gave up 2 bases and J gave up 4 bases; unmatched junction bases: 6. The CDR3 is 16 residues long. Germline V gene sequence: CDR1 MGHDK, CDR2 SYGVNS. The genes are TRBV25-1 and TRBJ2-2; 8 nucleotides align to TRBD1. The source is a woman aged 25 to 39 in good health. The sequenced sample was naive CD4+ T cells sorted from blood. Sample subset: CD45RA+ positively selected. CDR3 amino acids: CASSERRGRGTGELFF. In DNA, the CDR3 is TGTGCCAGCAGTGAACGCAGGGGGCGAGGCACCGGGGAGCTGTTTTTT.